The rows below give T cell receptor beta chains drawn from one sample of a study of T cells in Graves' hyperthyroidism and ophthalmopathy. TCRdb ran MiXCR on the multiplex PCR reads and lists one entry per CDR3 protein. The sample yields around 580,000 distinct CDR3 sequences, 16% seen once. Sample: blood. The receptors stem from a woman between 18 and 30 years old with Graves' hyperthyroidism. Both conserved end residues are part of each CDR3. The D gene is left open where the match is weak. Clone size is stated in some rows and not others, as once, few, many or a class when expanded.

CDR3aa: CASSESAGGRTGELFF
CDR3nt: TGCGCCAGCAGTGAATCAGCGGGGGGGAGGACCGGGGAGCTGTTTTTT
v_gene: TRBV10-1
d_gene: TRBD2
j_gene: TRBJ2-2
abundance: few

CDR3aa: CASSGRSSGGYEQYF
CDR3nt: TGTGCCAGCAGTGGGCGGTCGAGCGGCGGCTACGAGCAGTACTTC
v_gene: TRBV28
d_gene: NA
j_gene: TRBJ2-7
abundance: few

CDR3aa: CSARTPGTPSTDTQYF
CDR3nt: TGCAGTGCTAGAACCCCTGGGACTCCTAGCACAGATACGCAGTATTTT
v_gene: TRBV20-1
d_gene: NA
j_gene: TRBJ2-3
abundance: NA

CDR3aa: CASSYSGTMNTEAFF
CDR3nt: TGTGCCAGCAGTTACTCTGGGACAATGAACACTGAAGCTTTCTTT
v_gene: TRBV6-5
d_gene: NA
j_gene: TRBJ1-1
abundance: many

CDR3aa: CASRLLATSTDTQYF
CDR3nt: TGTGCCAGCAGGCTTCTAGCGACTAGCACAGATACGCAGTATTTT
v_gene: TRBV12-3/TRBV12-4
d_gene: NA
j_gene: TRBJ2-3
abundance: many

CDR3aa: CASSPEGFRFNEQFF
CDR3nt: TGTGCCAGCAGCCCCGAGGGGTTTCGTTTCAATGAGCAGTTCTTC
v_gene: TRBV6-4
d_gene: NA
j_gene: TRBJ2-1
abundance: NA

CDR3aa: CASSLGVGELFF
CDR3nt: TGTGCCAGCAGCCTGGGAGTCGGGGAGCTGTTTTTT
v_gene: TRBV13
d_gene: NA
j_gene: TRBJ2-2
abundance: few

CDR3aa: CASSQGGWTGELFF
CDR3nt: TGTGCCAGCAGCCAGGGGGGGTGGACCGGGGAGCTGTTTTTT
v_gene: TRBV3-1
d_gene: TRBD2
j_gene: TRBJ2-2
abundance: NA

CDR3aa: CASRFQGVDNSPLHF
CDR3nt: TGTGCCAGCAGGTTCCAGGGGGTGGACAATTCACCCCTCCACTTT
v_gene: TRBV27
d_gene: TRBD1
j_gene: TRBJ1-6
abundance: NA

CDR3aa: CASSLSGANQETQYF
CDR3nt: TGCGCCAGCAGCCTCAGTGGGGCAAACCAAGAGACCCAGTACTTC
v_gene: TRBV5-1
d_gene: NA
j_gene: TRBJ2-5
abundance: few

CDR3aa: CSARVGQGSDEQFF
CDR3nt: TGCAGTGCTAGAGTGGGACAGGGGAGCGATGAGCAGTTCTTC
v_gene: TRBV20-1
d_gene: TRBD1
j_gene: TRBJ2-1
abundance: NA

CDR3aa: CASSLDGLGGRYGYTF
CDR3nt: TGTGCCAGCAGCTTAGACGGTTTGGGGGGGAGGTATGGCTACACCTTC
v_gene: TRBV7-2
d_gene: NA
j_gene: TRBJ1-2
abundance: many

CDR3aa: CASSLHRGLAKNIQYF
CDR3nt: TGTGCCAGCAGCCTACACAGGGGACTAGCCAAAAACATTCAGTACTTC
v_gene: TRBV11-3
d_gene: NA
j_gene: TRBJ2-4
abundance: few

CDR3aa: CASSLNSGRLEKLFF
CDR3nt: TGTGCCAGCAGCCTAAACTCGGGACGACTTGAAAAACTGTTTTTT
v_gene: TRBV5-5
d_gene: NA
j_gene: TRBJ1-4
abundance: few

CDR3aa: CASSLISGPSYEQYF
CDR3nt: TGTGCCAGCAGTTTAATCTCGGGGCCCTCCTACGAGCAGTACTTC
v_gene: TRBV28
d_gene: NA
j_gene: TRBJ2-7
abundance: many

CDR3aa: CASSLAPGTEQFF
CDR3nt: TGTGCCAGCAGCTTAGCCCCCGGGACAGAGCAGTTCTTC
v_gene: TRBV7-8
d_gene: NA
j_gene: TRBJ2-1
abundance: many

CDR3aa: CASNRYYNQPQHF
CDR3nt: TGTGCCAGCAACCGGTATTACAATCAGCCCCAGCATTTT
v_gene: TRBV28
d_gene: NA
j_gene: TRBJ1-5
abundance: many

CDR3aa: CASSPSLMDRGGNEQFF
CDR3nt: TGTGCCAGCTCACCGTCTTTAATGGACAGGGGGGGCAATGAGCAGTTCTTC
v_gene: TRBV18
d_gene: TRBD1
j_gene: TRBJ2-1
abundance: NA

CDR3aa: CASSEAGGSGELFF
CDR3nt: TGTGCCAGCAGTGAAGCTGGGGGGTCAGGGGAGCTGTTTTTT
v_gene: TRBV2
d_gene: NA
j_gene: TRBJ2-2
abundance: many

CDR3aa: CASSLRNTGELFF
CDR3nt: TGTGCCAGCAGCTTACGGAACACCGGGGAGCTGTTTTTT
v_gene: TRBV11-3
d_gene: NA
j_gene: TRBJ2-2
abundance: many

CDR3aa: CASSPETGVEGSPLHF
CDR3nt: TGCGCCAGCAGCCCAGAGACAGGGGTGGAGGGGTCACCCCTCCACTTT
v_gene: TRBV4-3
d_gene: TRBD1
j_gene: TRBJ1-6
abundance: many

CDR3aa: CSAHLQGARYNEQFF
CDR3nt: TGCAGCGCTCACCTACAGGGGGCTCGGTACAATGAGCAGTTCTTC
v_gene: TRBV29-1
d_gene: TRBD1
j_gene: TRBJ2-1
abundance: few

CDR3aa: CARRGLTKEETQYF
CDR3nt: TGTGCCAGAAGGGGACTAACGAAGGAAGAGACCCAGTACTTC
v_gene: TRBV2
d_gene: TRBD2
j_gene: TRBJ2-5
abundance: many

CDR3aa: CASSEFFPGEGTEAFF
CDR3nt: TGTGCCAGCAGTGAATTCTTCCCGGGCGAGGGCACTGAAGCTTTCTTT
v_gene: TRBV25-1
d_gene: NA
j_gene: TRBJ1-1
abundance: NA

CDR3aa: CASSQSGAGTEEAFF
CDR3nt: TGTGCCAGCTCACAGTCCGGTGCCGGGACAGAGGAAGCTTTCTTT
v_gene: TRBV18
d_gene: TRBD1
j_gene: TRBJ1-1
abundance: NA

CDR3aa: CASSRGGGYYEQYF
CDR3nt: TGTGCCAGCAGCAGAGGGGGTGGGTACTACGAGCAGTACTTC
v_gene: TRBV7-9
d_gene: NA
j_gene: TRBJ2-7
abundance: many

CDR3aa: CATSGTDRVGQPQHF
CDR3nt: TGTGCCACCAGTGGCACTGACAGGGTCGGTCAGCCCCAGCATTTT
v_gene: TRBV24-1
d_gene: TRBD1
j_gene: TRBJ1-5
abundance: many

CDR3aa: CASGLAYTKRPFF
CDR3nt: TGTGCTAGTGGTTTGGCGTACACAAAACGGCCGTTCTTC
v_gene: TRBV12-5
d_gene: NA
j_gene: TRBJ2-1
abundance: NA

CDR3aa: CASSQLLNSPLHF
CDR3nt: TGCGCCAGCAGTCAACTACTTAATTCACCCCTCCACTTT
v_gene: TRBV4-3
d_gene: NA
j_gene: TRBJ1-6
abundance: NA

CDR3aa: CASSEVGEFF
CDR3nt: TGTGCCAGCAGTGAGGTAGGAGAGTTCTTC
v_gene: TRBV2
d_gene: NA
j_gene: TRBJ2-1
abundance: few

CDR3aa: CASSGRSYNEQFF
CDR3nt: TGTGCCAGTTCGGGTCGCTCATACAATGAGCAGTTCTTC
v_gene: TRBV5-5
d_gene: NA
j_gene: TRBJ2-1
abundance: many

CDR3aa: CASKRFGGVSNTIYF
CDR3nt: TGTGCCAGCAAGCGGTTCGGGGGTGTTTCAAACACCATATATTTT
v_gene: TRBV2
d_gene: NA
j_gene: TRBJ1-3
abundance: NA

CDR3aa: CASSEGQGAPYEQYF
CDR3nt: TGTGCCAGCAGCGAGGGACAGGGGGCCCCCTACGAGCAGTACTTC
v_gene: TRBV13
d_gene: TRBD1
j_gene: TRBJ2-7
abundance: many

CDR3aa: CASSLTLWTTEAFF
CDR3nt: TGTGCCAGCAGTTTGACCCTCTGGACCACTGAAGCTTTCTTT
v_gene: TRBV12-3/TRBV12-4
d_gene: NA
j_gene: TRBJ1-1
abundance: many

CDR3aa: CSAYGIAGASYEQYF
CDR3nt: TGCAGTGCTTACGGAATAGCGGGAGCGTCCTACGAGCAGTACTTC
v_gene: TRBV20-1
d_gene: TRBD2
j_gene: TRBJ2-7
abundance: NA

CDR3aa: CASSRLGVGYTF
CDR3nt: TGTGCCAGCAGCAGATTAGGGGTTGGCTACACCTTC
v_gene: TRBV7-2
d_gene: NA
j_gene: TRBJ1-2
abundance: many

CDR3aa: CASSLKQGASNYGYTF
CDR3nt: TGTGCCAGCAGCTTAAAACAGGGGGCCAGTAACTATGGCTACACCTTC
v_gene: TRBV7-2
d_gene: TRBD1
j_gene: TRBJ1-2
abundance: few

CDR3aa: CASSPSAGNQPQHF
CDR3nt: TGTGCCAGCTCACCATCGGCAGGGAATCAGCCCCAGCATTTT
v_gene: TRBV18
d_gene: NA
j_gene: TRBJ1-5
abundance: many

CDR3aa: CASSPAGTSGGGDEQFF
CDR3nt: TGCGCCAGCAGCCCCGCCGGGACTAGCGGGGGTGGCGATGAGCAGTTCTTC
v_gene: TRBV4-3
d_gene: TRBD2
j_gene: TRBJ2-1
abundance: NA

CDR3aa: CASSPLAEKNIQYF
CDR3nt: TGTGCCAGCAGTCCTTTAGCGGAAAAAAACATTCAGTACTTC
v_gene: TRBV12-3/TRBV12-4
d_gene: NA
j_gene: TRBJ2-4
abundance: many

CDR3aa: CASSQYRGRATGELFF
CDR3nt: TGTGCCAGCAGCCAGTATAGGGGGCGCGCCACCGGGGAGCTGTTTTTT
v_gene: TRBV5-6
d_gene: TRBD1
j_gene: TRBJ2-2
abundance: many

CDR3aa: CASGTNSRANEQFF
CDR3nt: TGTGCCAGCGGCACAAACTCTAGGGCGAATGAGCAGTTCTTC
v_gene: TRBV28
d_gene: NA
j_gene: TRBJ2-1
abundance: many

CDR3aa: CASRISGTAYGYTF
CDR3nt: TGTGCCAGCAGAATCTCCGGGACAGCCTATGGCTACACCTTC
v_gene: TRBV12-3/TRBV12-4
d_gene: TRBD1
j_gene: TRBJ1-2
abundance: many

CDR3aa: CASSYSSGPSQPQHF
CDR3nt: TGTGCCAGCAGTTATAGTTCAGGGCCATCGCAGCCCCAGCATTTT
v_gene: TRBV6-2/TRBV6-3
d_gene: NA
j_gene: TRBJ1-5
abundance: NA

CDR3aa: CASSLFPFADMNTEAFF
CDR3nt: TGTGCCAGCAGTTTATTCCCTTTTGCAGACATGAACACTGAAGCTTTCTTT
v_gene: TRBV28
d_gene: NA
j_gene: TRBJ1-1
abundance: NA

CDR3aa: CSVEVGDRGQVYGYTF
CDR3nt: TGCAGCGTTGAAGTAGGCGACAGGGGGCAGGTCTATGGCTACACCTTC
v_gene: TRBV29-1
d_gene: TRBD1
j_gene: TRBJ1-2
abundance: many

CDR3aa: CASSERTSAVSYEQYF
CDR3nt: TGTGCCAGCAGCGAACGGACTAGCGCCGTCTCCTACGAGCAGTACTTC
v_gene: TRBV5-4
d_gene: TRBD2
j_gene: TRBJ2-7
abundance: few

CDR3aa: CASSLGSSGSQFF
CDR3nt: TGTGCCAGCAGCCTAGGGAGTAGCGGGAGTCAGTTCTTC
v_gene: TRBV7-2
d_gene: TRBD2
j_gene: TRBJ2-1
abundance: many

CDR3aa: CASSKKRREDYEQYF
CDR3nt: TGTGCCAGCAGCAAAAAACGGCGGGAGGACTACGAGCAGTACTTC
v_gene: TRBV28
d_gene: TRBD2
j_gene: TRBJ2-7
abundance: many

CDR3aa: CSVEFGGITYEQYF
CDR3nt: TGCAGCGTTGAGTTCGGGGGCATAACTTACGAGCAGTACTTC
v_gene: TRBV29-1
d_gene: NA
j_gene: TRBJ2-7
abundance: NA

CDR3aa: CASSSFNSGKNIQYF
CDR3nt: TGTGCCAGCAGTTCCTTCAACAGTGGCAAAAACATTCAGTACTTC
v_gene: TRBV27
d_gene: NA
j_gene: TRBJ2-4
abundance: NA

CDR3aa: CASSLSTSGIGYIQYF
CDR3nt: TGTGCCAGCAGCTTAAGCACTAGCGGGATCGGTTACATTCAGTACTTC
v_gene: TRBV7-2
d_gene: TRBD2
j_gene: TRBJ2-4
abundance: few

CDR3aa: CASSPIGQGVNEKLFF
CDR3nt: TGTGCCAGCAGCCCTATCGGACAGGGGGTTAATGAAAAACTGTTTTTT
v_gene: TRBV7-6
d_gene: TRBD1
j_gene: TRBJ1-4
abundance: many

CDR3aa: CASRGNNQPQHF
CDR3nt: TGTGCCAGCAGGGGTAACAATCAGCCCCAGCATTTT
v_gene: TRBV2
d_gene: NA
j_gene: TRBJ1-5
abundance: many